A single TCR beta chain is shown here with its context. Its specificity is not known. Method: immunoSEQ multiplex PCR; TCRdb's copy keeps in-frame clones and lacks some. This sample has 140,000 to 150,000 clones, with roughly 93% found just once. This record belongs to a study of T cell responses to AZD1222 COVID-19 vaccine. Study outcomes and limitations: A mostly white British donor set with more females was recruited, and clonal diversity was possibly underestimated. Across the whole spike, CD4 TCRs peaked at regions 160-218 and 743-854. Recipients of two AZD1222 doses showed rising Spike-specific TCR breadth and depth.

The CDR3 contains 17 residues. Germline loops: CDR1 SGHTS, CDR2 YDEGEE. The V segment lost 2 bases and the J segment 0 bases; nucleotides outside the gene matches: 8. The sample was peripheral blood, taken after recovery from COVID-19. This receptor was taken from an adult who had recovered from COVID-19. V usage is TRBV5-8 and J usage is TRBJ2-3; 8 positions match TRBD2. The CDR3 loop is CASSFSLAGASTDTQYF. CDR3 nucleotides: TGTGCCAGCAGCTTCTCGCTAGCGGGTGCTAGCACAGATACGCAGTATTTT. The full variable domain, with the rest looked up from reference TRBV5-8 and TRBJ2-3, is EAGVTQSPTHLIKTRGQQATLRCSPISGHTSVYWYQQALGLGLQFLLWYDEGEERNRGNFPPRFSGRQFPNYSSELNVNALELEDSALYLCASSFSLAGASTDTQYFGPGTRLTVL.